Listed below are T cell receptor beta chains from one sample, sequenced in a study of T cell responses to AZD1222 COVID-19 vaccine. Assay: immunoSEQ multiplex PCR; the TCRdb copy retains only in-frame clones and omits some. The sample lists 150,000 or so clones; about 92% were seen once. The sequences come from peripheral blood, collected on day 0 of AZD1222 vaccination. These receptors were obtained from an adult in good health. Both conserved end residues are part of each CDR3. A D gene is named only where the DNA matches it firmly. The size entry is marked missing in some rows and otherwise reads once, few, many or a size class.

v_gene: TRBV9; d_gene: TRBD2; j_gene: TRBJ2-2; abundance: once; CDR3aa: CASSVATGLAGNTGELFF; CDR3nt: TGTGCCAGCAGCGTAGCTACTGGACTAGCGGGCAACACCGGGGAGCTGTTTTTT
v_gene: TRBV7-9; d_gene: TRBD1; j_gene: TRBJ1-3; abundance: .; CDR3aa: CASSLTDRDSGNTIYF; CDR3nt: TGTGCCAGCAGCTTGACCGACAGGGACTCTGGAAACACCATATATTTT
v_gene: TRBV23-1; d_gene: .; j_gene: TRBJ1-2; abundance: once; CDR3aa: CASSQGLALYGYTF; CDR3nt: TGCGCCAGCAGTCAGGGTCTAGCACTCTATGGCTACACCTTC
v_gene: TRBV5-1; d_gene: TRBD2; j_gene: TRBJ2-2; abundance: .; CDR3aa: CASSLEGSGRYYTGELFF; CDR3nt: TGCGCCAGCAGCTTGGAGGGTAGCGGGAGATATTACACCGGGGAGCTGTTTTTT
v_gene: TRBV30; d_gene: .; j_gene: TRBJ2-1; abundance: .; CDR3aa: CAWSRVGGVGEQFF; CDR3nt: TGTGCCTGGAGTCGAGTGGGGGGAGTTGGTGAGCAGTTCTTC
v_gene: TRBV24-1; d_gene: .; j_gene: TRBJ2-1; abundance: .; CDR3aa: CATSDLNEQFF; CDR3nt: TGTGCCACCAGTGATTTAAATGAGCAGTTCTTC
v_gene: TRBV13; d_gene: TRBD2; j_gene: TRBJ2-1; abundance: .; CDR3aa: CASSPGTSGNEQFF; CDR3nt: TGTGCCAGCAGCCCAGGGACTAGCGGCAATGAGCAGTTCTTC
v_gene: TRBV11-2; d_gene: TRBD1; j_gene: TRBJ2-5; abundance: .; CDR3aa: CASSLPPGQGPTQYF; CDR3nt: TGTGCCAGCAGCTTACCTCCGGGACAGGGGCCGACCCAGTACTTC
v_gene: TRBV7-9; d_gene: .; j_gene: TRBJ1-1; abundance: .; CDR3aa: CASTLEGKVGEAFF; CDR3nt: TGTGCCAGCACCCTCGAGGGGAAGGTGGGGGAAGCTTTCTTT
v_gene: TRBV15; d_gene: .; j_gene: TRBJ1-4; abundance: .; CDR3aa: CATSRDLLGTKEKLFF; CDR3nt: TGTGCCACCAGCAGAGACCTACTTGGGACCAAGGAAAAACTGTTTTTT
v_gene: TRBV7-9; d_gene: TRBD2; j_gene: TRBJ2-7; abundance: .; CDR3aa: CASSLVSGRPSYEQYF; CDR3nt: TGTGCCAGCAGCTTAGTAAGCGGGAGGCCCTCCTACGAGCAGTACTTC
v_gene: TRBV5-8; d_gene: .; j_gene: TRBJ1-5; abundance: .; CDR3aa: CASSLRGNRNQPQHF; CDR3nt: TGTGCCAGCAGTCTGCGAGGGAATAGAAATCAGCCCCAGCATTTT
v_gene: TRBV2; d_gene: .; j_gene: TRBJ2-7; abundance: .; CDR3aa: CASSDGHLYEQYF; CDR3nt: TGTGCCAGCAGTGACGGCCACCTCTACGAGCAGTACTTC
v_gene: TRBV4-1; d_gene: .; j_gene: TRBJ1-2; abundance: .; CDR3aa: CASSQDESGRSGYTF; CDR3nt: TGCGCCAGCAGCCAAGATGAGTCAGGGAGAAGCGGCTACACCTTC
v_gene: TRBV19; d_gene: TRBD1; j_gene: TRBJ1-2; abundance: .; CDR3aa: CASRKQGDGYTF; CDR3nt: TGTGCCAGTAGGAAACAGGGGGATGGCTACACCTTC
v_gene: TRBV5-8; d_gene: TRBD2; j_gene: TRBJ2-1; abundance: .; CDR3aa: CASSSRKLAGLLNEQFF; CDR3nt: TGTGCCAGCAGCTCAAGAAAACTAGCGGGATTACTTAATGAGCAGTTCTTC
v_gene: TRBV30; d_gene: TRBD1; j_gene: TRBJ1-1; abundance: .; CDR3aa: CAWSDRGTEAFF; CDR3nt: TGTGCCTGGAGCGACAGGGGCACTGAAGCTTTCTTT
v_gene: TRBV6-5; d_gene: .; j_gene: TRBJ1-3; abundance: .; CDR3aa: CASRAQSAGNTIYF; CDR3nt: TGTGCCAGCAGGGCCCAGTCGGCTGGAAACACCATATATTTT
v_gene: TRBV18; d_gene: .; j_gene: TRBJ1-5; abundance: .; CDR3aa: CASSRNIVGTKDQPQHF; CDR3nt: TGTGCCAGCTCAAGGAACATTGTGGGGACGAAGGATCAGCCCCAGCATTTT
v_gene: TRBV19; d_gene: .; j_gene: TRBJ1-2; abundance: .; CDR3aa: CASSKAVNYGYTF; CDR3nt: TGTGCCAGTAGTAAGGCTGTGAACTATGGCTACACCTTC
v_gene: TRBV4-1; d_gene: .; j_gene: TRBJ2-7; abundance: .; CDR3aa: CASSQGLFYEQYF; CDR3nt: TGCGCCAGCAGCCAAGGACTATTCTACGAGCAGTACTTC
v_gene: TRBV2; d_gene: TRBD1; j_gene: TRBJ2-2; abundance: .; CDR3aa: CASSRGTGGSGELFF; CDR3nt: TGTGCCAGCAGCCGAGGGACAGGGGGGTCCGGGGAGCTGTTTTTT
v_gene: TRBV11-3; d_gene: TRBD1; j_gene: TRBJ2-2; abundance: few; CDR3aa: CASSPDRGDTGELFF; CDR3nt: TGTGCCAGCAGCCCGGACAGGGGGGACACCGGGGAGCTGTTTTTT
v_gene: TRBV10-3; d_gene: TRBD2; j_gene: TRBJ2-4; abundance: .; CDR3aa: CAISSGTSGRAGGNIQYF; CDR3nt: TGTGCCATCAGCTCGGGGACTAGCGGGAGGGCAGGGGGAAACATTCAGTACTTC
v_gene: TRBV7-2; d_gene: .; j_gene: TRBJ1-2; abundance: once; CDR3aa: CASSPGLYGYTF; CDR3nt: TGTGCCAGCAGCCCAGGACTGTATGGCTACACCTTC
v_gene: TRBV19; d_gene: .; j_gene: TRBJ2-7; abundance: .; CDR3aa: CASSHLGTYEQYF; CDR3nt: TGTGCCAGTAGCCATCTCGGTACCTACGAGCAGTACTTC
v_gene: TRBV2; d_gene: TRBD1; j_gene: TRBJ2-4; abundance: .; CDR3aa: CASEEDRGAKNIQYF; CDR3nt: TGTGCCAGTGAGGAGGACAGGGGGGCCAAAAACATTCAGTACTTC
v_gene: TRBV7-9; d_gene: .; j_gene: TRBJ2-7; abundance: .; CDR3aa: CASSLGASYYEQYF; CDR3nt: TGTGCCAGCAGCTTAGGGGCCAGCTACTACGAGCAGTACTTC
v_gene: TRBV3-1/TRBV3-2; d_gene: .; j_gene: TRBJ1-2; abundance: .; CDR3aa: CASSQDRGDLSPGYTF; CDR3nt: TGTGCCAGCAGCCAAGATCGGGGCGACTTGTCCCCTGGCTACACCTTC
v_gene: TRBV7-6; d_gene: TRBD2; j_gene: TRBJ2-7; abundance: .; CDR3aa: CASSLTGGLAGGKQYF; CDR3nt: TGTGCCAGCAGCTTAACAGGTGGTCTAGCGGGAGGAAAGCAGTACTTC
v_gene: TRBV10-3; d_gene: .; j_gene: TRBJ2-1; abundance: .; CDR3aa: CAISESSTTYNEQFF; CDR3nt: TGTGCCATCAGTGAGTCCAGTACCACCTACAATGAGCAGTTCTTC